This is a list of T cell receptor beta chains from one sample in a study of T cells in Graves' hyperthyroidism and ophthalmopathy. TCRdb redid the calling of the multiplex PCR reads with MiXCR, one entry per CDR3 protein. Among a few hundred thousand distinct CDR3 sequences, around 13% were seen once, and the ten largest hold roughly 35%. The specimen was blood. Receptor source: a woman aged 35 to 49 with Graves' ophthalmopathy. Each CDR3 is given with its conserved first and last residue. A D gene is named only where the DNA matches it firmly. Clone size is not always given. Where it is, it says once, few, many or a class for expanded clones.

d_call j_call v_call clone_size cdr3_nt cdr3_aa
- TRBJ2-5 TRBV5-6 many TGTGCCAGCAGCCGGGAGGTCGTCAGGGGGCCCGCAGAGACCCAGTACTTC CASSREVVRGPAETQYF
TRBD1 TRBJ1-1 TRBV12-3/TRBV12-4 many TGTGCCAGCAGTTCCAACGTCGGGACAGTCACTGAAGCTTTCTTT CASSSNVGTVTEAFF
TRBD2 TRBJ2-7 TRBV6-1 many TGTGCCAGCAGTGGATTCCCGGGACTAGCGGGAGATCACGAGCAGTACTTC CASSGFPGLAGDHEQYF
TRBD1 TRBJ2-2 TRBV2 - TGTGCCAGCAGTGAGAGGACAGGGACGACCGGGGAGCTGTTTTTT CASSERTGTTGELFF
- TRBJ2-2 TRBV2 many TGTGCCAGCAGTCTCAGGGCAAGGGGCCTTACCGGGGAGCTGTTTTTT CASSLRARGLTGELFF
- TRBJ2-2 TRBV5-6 - TGTGCCAGCAGCGCGTTTCAGGGGCCCGGGGAGCTGTTTTTT CASSAFQGPGELFF
- TRBJ2-2 TRBV12-3/TRBV12-4 many TGTGCCAGCAGTGATGGGACGGAGCACTTCGGCACCGGGGAGCTGTTTTTT CASSDGTEHFGTGELFF
- TRBJ2-2 TRBV11-2 - TGTGCCAGCAGCCTGACATTGACCGGGGAGCTGTTTTTT CASSLTLTGELFF
- TRBJ1-4 TRBV28 few TGTGCCAGCAGTTTAGGGGTTGTGTCAATCCCTGAAAAACTGTTTTTT CASSLGVVSIPEKLFF
TRBD1 TRBJ2-2 TRBV6-1 many TGTGCCAGCAGCTACCCAGGGGGAGACACCGGGGAGCTGTTTTTT CASSYPGGDTGELFF
- TRBJ1-5 TRBV3-1 - TGTGCCAGCAGCCCCCTGCTCGGGCAGCCCCAGCATTTT CASSPLLGQPQHF
- TRBJ2-2 TRBV20-1 - TGCAGTGCTAGACCATTGGGATTGGGCACCGGGGAGCTGTTTTTT CSARPLGLGTGELFF
- TRBJ1-2 TRBV11-2 few TGTGCCAGCAGCTCTCGGGGGGTATCACCCACCTTCACCTTC CASSSRGVSPTFTF
TRBD1 TRBJ2-2 TRBV6-1 many TGTGCCAGCAGTGAAAGGGGGCACACCGGGGAGCTGTTTTTT CASSERGHTGELFF
- TRBJ2-3 TRBV28 few TGTGCCAGCAGTTCCGCACGACCGATCACAGATACGCAGTATTTT CASSSARPITDTQYF
- TRBJ2-3 TRBV5-1 - TGCGCCAGCTACAGACACCCAGGGAAAGATACGCAGTATTTT CASYRHPGKDTQYF
- TRBJ1-3 TRBV28 many TGTGCCAGCAGTCTCCGACCAAGGACTGGAAACACCATATATTTT CASSLRPRTGNTIYF
- TRBJ2-5 TRBV4-2 - TGTGCCAGCAGCCAAGATTGGAGGGAACAAGAGACCCAGTACTTC CASSQDWREQETQYF
TRBD1 TRBJ2-6 TRBV28 - TGTGCCAGCAGACTCAGGGGGCCCGGGGCCAACGTCCTGACTTTC CASRLRGPGANVLTF
TRBD1 TRBJ1-5 TRBV28 many TGTGCCAGCAGTTTTTTAGACAGGGCCGGAGGGCAGCCCCAGCATTTT CASSFLDRAGGQPQHF
TRBD1 TRBJ1-1 TRBV2 few TGTGCCACAGGGACAGAGATGAACACTGAAGCTTTCTTT CATGTEMNTEAFF
TRBD2 TRBJ2-3 TRBV5-1 many TGCGCCAGCAGCTTGTATGGGACTAGCGGATACACAGATACGCAGTATTTT CASSLYGTSGYTDTQYF
- TRBJ1-1 TRBV7-9 - TGTGCCAGCATCAGGGACCTAGAAGTAGCCACTGAAGCTTTCTTT CASIRDLEVATEAFF
TRBD2 TRBJ2-5 TRBV11-2 many TGTGCCAGCAGCCCCCGAGGACTAGCGGGGGGACAAGAGACCCAGTACTTC CASSPRGLAGGQETQYF
- TRBJ2-1 TRBV7-9 once TGTGCCAGCAGCTTAGCGGAGATTGGGGGCCCGTCCTACAATGAGCAGTTCTTC CASSLAEIGGPSYNEQFF
- TRBJ2-7 TRBV3-1 many TGTGCCAGCAGCCCCGGGATTACCATCTACGAGCAGTACTTC CASSPGITIYEQYF
- TRBJ2-2 TRBV12-3/TRBV12-4 many TGTGCCAGCAGCCCCTTGAAGGAAGCCCACAACGGGGAGCTGTTTTTT CASSPLKEAHNGELFF
- TRBJ1-1 TRBV29-1 many TGCAGCGTGGCGAGGGGCACTGAAGCTTTCTTT CSVARGTEAFF
- TRBJ1-1 TRBV6-1 many TGTGCCAGCAGTTACAAGGGGGACTCCACTGAAGCTTTCTTT CASSYKGDSTEAFF
TRBD1 TRBJ1-2 TRBV19 few TGTGCCAGTAGAGAGTACGACAGGGGGGCCTATGGCTACACCTTC CASREYDRGAYGYTF
- TRBJ1-1 TRBV6-5 many TGTGCCAGCAGTTACCTAATCGCGGGATTGACTGAAGCTTTCTTT CASSYLIAGLTEAFF
- TRBJ2-2 TRBV2 many TGTGCCAGCAGTCGGGGCGGGAACACCGGGGAGCTGTTTTTT CASSRGGNTGELFF
TRBD1 TRBJ2-4 TRBV9 - TGTGCCAGCAGCCTAGGAGGGGGGACAGGAATGAACCTAAACATTCAGTACTTC CASSLGGGTGMNLNIQYF
- TRBJ1-2 TRBV12-3/TRBV12-4 few TGTGCCAGCAGTTGGCGCACCAATTATGGCTACACCTTC CASSWRTNYGYTF
- TRBJ1-5 TRBV19 - TGTGCCAGTACCCCGCCGGGCCATAGCAATCAGCCCCAGCATTTT CASTPPGHSNQPQHF
- TRBJ1-1 TRBV7-6 many TGTGCCAGCAGCTTAGGCACAGACATGAACACTGAAGCTTTCTTT CASSLGTDMNTEAFF